The present T cell receptor beta chain was sequenced within a study of early T cells in non-severe SARS-CoV-2 infection. MiXCR, applied by TCRdb to the 5' RACE reads, yields one record per CDR3 protein. The sample carries about 64,000 distinct CDR3 sequences, roughly 12% recorded once. Between the trimmed V and J ends, which lost 7 bases and 6 bases, there was a span of 18 bases. CDR3 length equals 15 residues. Germline CDR1 MDHEN, CDR2 SYDVKM. This clonotype was observed a handful of times. This receptor was identified in an adult who was a healthcare worker with PCR-confirmed SARS-CoV-2 infection or an uninfected control (not recorded which). V gene TRBV28 combines with J gene TRBJ2-2; D is perhaps TRBD1 or TRBD2 (5 bases each). The sequencing used whole blood, collected at baseline. Written as DNA, the CDR3 is TGTGCCAGCACAATACCCGGGGCCCGGGCCGGGGAGCTGTTTTTT. Amino acids: CASTIPGARAGELFF.